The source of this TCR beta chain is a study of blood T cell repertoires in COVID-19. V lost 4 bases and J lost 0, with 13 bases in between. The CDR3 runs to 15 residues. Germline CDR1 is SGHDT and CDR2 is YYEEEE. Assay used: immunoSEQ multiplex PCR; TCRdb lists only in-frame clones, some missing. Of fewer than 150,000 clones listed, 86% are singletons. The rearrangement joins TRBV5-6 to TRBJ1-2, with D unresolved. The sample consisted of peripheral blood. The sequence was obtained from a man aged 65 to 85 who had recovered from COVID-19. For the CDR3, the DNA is TGTGCCAGCAGCCCCTCGTTAGAAGCTAACTATGGCTACACCTTC. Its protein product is CASSPSLEANYGYTF.